Listed here are 23 T cell receptor beta chains from one sample, sequenced in a study of cytomegalovirus exposure and HLA in healthy donors. PCR used 60 Vbeta primers and 13 Jbeta primers. TCRdb keeps only in-frame clones here, not all; method: immunoSEQ multiplex PCR. The table lists about 150,000 clones, around 74% of them singletons. Material: PBMCs. Receptors were obtained from a young man in good health and CMV-seronegative.

The chain combines TRBV6-1 with TRBJ2-7; possibly TRBD2 for D (5 bases). The CDR3 has 13 amino acids. Between the trimmed V and J ends, which lost 9 bases and 3 bases, there was a span of 15 bases. CDR1 and CDR2 (germline): MNHNS, SASEGT. The CDR3 here is CASSGRGNYEQYV. The CDR3 DNA follows: TGTGCCAGTTCCGGCCGGGGAAACTACGAGCAGTACGTC.

This clone was counted a single time. CDR3 residues: CASSFIGRETQYF. The CDR3 DNA is TGTGCCAGCAGCTTCATAGGGAGAGAGACCCAGTACTTC. The rearrangement uses TRBV7-8 and TRBJ2-5; TRBD2 is a possible D gene (5 bases). The length of the CDR3 is 13 residues. Germline CDR1 is SGHVS and CDR2 is FQNEAQ. The germline V and J ends were trimmed by 3 bases and 4 bases, with 9 bases remaining between them. Variable domain in full (rest from reference TRBV7-8 and TRBJ2-5): GAGVSQSPRYKVAKRGQDVALRCDPISGHVSLFWYQQALGQGPEFLTYFQNEAQLDKSGLPSDRFFAERPEGSVSTLKIQRTQQEDSAVYLCASSFIGRETQYFGPGTRLLVL.

The J gene is TRBJ1-1, the V gene TRBV6-6; possible D gene TRBD1, 5 bases. V was clipped by 3 bases and J by 4 bases, with 12 bases between them. The CDR3 runs 14 residues. Germline assignment: CDR1 MNHNY and CDR2 SVGAGI (reference sequence). CDR3 protein: CASSYRQGGTEAFF. DNA of the CDR3: TGTGCCAGCAGTTATCGGCAGGGAGGCACTGAAGCTTTCTTT.

The sample holds one count of this clone. This chain links TRBV5-4 with TRBJ2-1, with D uncertain. This CDR3 is 11 amino acids long. V was clipped by 10 bases and J by 4 bases, with 9 bases between them. Germline CDR1 is SGHNT and CDR2 is YYREEE (reference sequence). DNA of the CDR3: TGTGCCTACGCGAGTTACAATGAGCAGTTCTTC. It translates to CAYASYNEQFF. Looking up the rest from reference TRBV5-4 and TRBJ2-1 gives the full variable domain: ETGVTQSPTHLIKTRGQQVTLRCSSQSGHNTVSWYQQALGQGPQFIFQYYREEENGRGNFPPRFSGLQFPNYSSELNVNALELDDSALYLCAYASYNEQFFGPGTRLTVL.

This chain's CDR3 is CASSFVAGGMNHNEQFF. Written as DNA, the CDR3 is TGTGCCAGCAGCTTTGTAGCGGGGGGCATGAACCACAATGAGCAGTTCTTC. V usage is TRBV7-9 and J usage is TRBJ2-1, with 10 bases identical to TRBD2. Germline V gene sequence: CDR1 SEHNR, CDR2 FQNEAQ (reference sequence). V shed 3 bases and J 5 bases; nucleotides not matched to a gene: 10. CDR3 size: 17 residues.

This clone was seen once. This chain links TRBV5-1 with TRBJ1-3; D remains unclear. The CDR3 has 14 amino acids. Germline V gene lookup returns CDR1 SGHRS and CDR2 YFSETQ. V shed 0 bases and J shed 4 bases, with 8 bases lying between them. Here the CDR3 DNA reads TGCGCCAGCAGCTTGGCAGCGCTGGGAAACACCATATATTTT. Translating gives CASSLAALGNTIYF.

The chain employs TRBV19 and TRBJ1-5, with 7 bases lining up with TRBD1. The CDR3 covers 13 residues. Germline-derived CDR1 and CDR2 are LNHDA and SQIVND (reference sequence). V lost 10 bases, J lost 1 base, and 4 bases stayed unmatched. CDR3 sequence: CATRGSSNQPQHF. In DNA, the CDR3 is TGTGCCACCAGGGGGTCGAGCAATCAGCCCCAGCATTTT. Based on the CDR3 plus reference TRBV19 and TRBJ1-5, the full variable domain is DGGITQSPKYLFRKEGQNVTLSCEQNLNHDAMYWYRQDPGQGLRLIYYSQIVNDFQKGDIAEGYSVSREKKESFPLTVTSAQKNPTAFYLCATRGSSNQPQHFGDGTRLSIL.

A few counts support this clone. The chain carries TRBV2 and TRBJ1-5; the D gene is possibly TRBD1 (5 bases). In germline, CDR1 is SNHLY, CDR2 FYNNEI. CDR3 length: 15 residues. The germline V and J ends were trimmed by 3 bases and 5 bases, with 14 bases remaining between them. CDR3 sequence: CASSEESGFHQPQHF. The DNA of the CDR3 is TGTGCCAGCAGTGAGGAGTCAGGGTTCCATCAGCCCCAGCATTTT.

The chain recombines TRBV29-1 with TRBJ2-2; D is perhaps TRBD1 (6 bases). Germline V gene data show CDR1 as SQVTM and CDR2 as ANQGSEA. This CDR3 spans 14 amino acids. The germline V and J ends were trimmed by 4 bases and 1 base, with 10 bases remaining between them. The CDR3 nucleotides are TGCAGCGTTGGGGACACAGGGAACACCGGGGAGCTGTTTTTT. This sequence encodes CSVGDTGNTGELFF.

The chain combines TRBV6-1 with TRBJ1-6, with 8 positions matching TRBD1. CDR1 is MNHNS and CDR2 is SASEGT in the germline V gene. V dropped 6 bases and J dropped 10; count of bases not matched to a gene: 11. This CDR3 is built from 15 residues. CDR3: CASRTRTGSGSPLHF. CDR3 nucleotide sequence: TGTGCCAGCAGAACCCGGACAGGGTCAGGCTCACCCCTCCACTTT.

In this sample, this clone turned up once. At one of its ends the junction is not consistent with the germline gene, which may arise from a read error. The CDR3 bases are TGCGCCAGCAGCTTTTTCAACAGGGCTGGGGCCAACGGCCTGACTTTC. Translation: CASSFFNRAGANGLTF. The rearrangement links TRBV5-1 to TRBJ2-6; D may be TRBD1 (6 bases). The germline V gene encodes CDR1 SGHRS and CDR2 YFSETQ. The CDR3 extends over 16 amino acids.

A few counts support this clone. The rearrangement uses TRBV4-1 and TRBJ2-3; 7 bases align to TRBD2. Germline lookup yields CDR1 MGHRA and CDR2 YSYEKL. This CDR3 has 18 amino acids. The J segment lost 0 bases and the V segment lost 4 bases, leaving 13 bases of the junction unmatched. This CDR3 reads CASSPGRSGLSSTDTQYF. In nucleotides, the CDR3 is TGCGCCAGCAGCCCGGGGCGTAGCGGGCTATCTAGCACAGATACGCAGTATTTT.

This chain uses TRBV2 with TRBJ2-3, with D possibly TRBD2 on 5 matching bases. The CDR3 totals 21 residues. Germline CDR1 and CDR2: SNHLY and FYNNEI. Trimming removed 6 bases at V and 0 bases at J, with 31 bases between. The CDR3 DNA reads TGTGCCAGCAGACCCTCACTGCGGGTCCTGGGTGGTTCGGCTAGCACAGATACGCAGTATTTT. It translates to CASRPSLRVLGGSASTDTQYF.

There are a few counts of this clone. The J gene is TRBJ2-7, the V gene TRBV6-1; tentative D call: TRBD2 (6 bases). This CDR3 has 10 residues. The V gene's germline CDR1 is MNHNS and CDR2 SASEGT. CDR3 DNA sequence: TGTGCGTGCGGGGCCTACGAGCAGTACGTC. Amino acids: CACGAYEQYV.

The J gene is TRBJ1-2, the V gene TRBV6-5; D is perhaps TRBD1 (6 bases). The CDR3 runs 15 residues. The germline CDR1 and CDR2 sequences are MNHEY and SVGAGI. Trimming removed 6 bases at V and 4 bases at J, with 18 bases between. The CDR3 DNA sequence: TGTGCCAGCAGGGACCCCGGGACACAGGGCTATGGCTACACCTTC. This gives the protein CASRDPGTQGYGYTF.

The V gene is TRBV10-3, the J gene TRBJ2-5; 7 nucleotides align to TRBD1. J gave up 4 bases and V 3 bases, and 2 bases lay outside the gene matches. Germline V CDR1 and CDR2: ENHRY, SYGVKD. The CDR3 extends over 13 amino acids. The CDR3 nucleotides are TGTGCCATCAGTGACAGACAGGGAGAGACCCAGTACTTC. It specifies CAISDRQGETQYF.

This clone was detected a few times. The V and J genes are TRBV2 and TRBJ2-7; TRBD1 agrees at 7 bases. Germline CDR1 and CDR2: SNHLY and FYNNEI. Unmatched junction bases numbered 3, after V lost 6 bases and J lost 4 bases. This CDR3 contains 12 residues. The CDR3 loop is CASSEQGYEQYF. In nucleotides, the CDR3 is TGTGCCAGCAGCGAACAGGGGTACGAGCAGTACTTC.

About this clone: An end of the junction differs from the germline gene, which may be a read error. The CDR3 sequence: CASGRWSPHLSGANGLTF. CDR3 DNA: TGTGCCAGCGGTCGATGGTCCCCACACCTCTCTGGGGCCAACGGCCTGACTTTC. The chain joins TRBV7-3 to TRBJ2-6, with TRBD1 as a possible D gene (5 bases). The CDR3 has 18 residues. Germline values: CDR1 SGHTA, CDR2 FQGTGA.

CDR3 protein: CASTKTGYGYTF. The CDR3 DNA follows: TGTGCCAGCACCAAAACAGGGTATGGCTACACCTTC. This rearrangement joins TRBV11-3 to TRBJ1-2; tentative D call: TRBD1 (6 bases). The CDR3 is 12 residues long. Germline CDR1 and CDR2: SGHNT and YENEEA. V shed 7 bases and J shed 5 bases, with 11 bases lying between them. Supplemented by reference TRBV11-3 and TRBJ1-2, the full variable domain reads EAGVVQSPRYKIIEKKQPVAFWCNPISGHNTLYWYLQNLGQGPELLIRYENEEAVDDSQLPKDRFSAERLKGVDSTLKIQPAELGDSAVYLCASTKTGYGYTFGSGTRLTVV.

J is TRBJ2-5 and V is TRBV2, with TRBD1 as a possible D gene (6 bases). This CDR3 has 13 amino acids. Germline V lookup: CDR1 SNHLY, CDR2 FYNNEI. Deletions cut 6 bases from V and 4 bases from J, with 12 bases between. The CDR3 DNA sequence: TGTGCCAGCAGAGCTCCAGGGGTAGAGACCCAGTACTTC. Translated: CASRAPGVETQYF.

J is TRBJ1-1 and V is TRBV10-3, with D perhaps TRBD1 (6 bases). Trimming left V 7 bases short and J 3 bases short, with 15 bases between. The CDR3 spans 14 residues. Germline V gene lookup returns CDR1 ENHRY and CDR2 SYGVKD. This CDR3 reads CAIKGGGRDTEAFF. CDR3 DNA: TGTGCCATCAAAGGGGGAGGGAGGGACACTGAAGCTTTCTTT.

The rearrangement uses TRBV19 and TRBJ2-2; TRBD1 matches at 7 bases. Germline V gene lookup returns CDR1 LNHDA and CDR2 SQIVND (reference sequence). Losses at the gene ends were 6 bases for V and 6 bases for J; bases not matched to a gene: 7. This CDR3 region has 14 residues. CDR3 sequence (DNA): TGTGCCAGTAGCCAAAGGCAGGGGGCCGGGGAGCTGTTTTTT. It specifies CASSQRQGAGELFF.

This clone was seen just once. This chain joins TRBV18 and TRBJ2-7; TRBD2 is a possible D gene (6 bases). Germline CDR1 and CDR2: KGHSH and LQKENI. With 0 bases removed from V and 2 bases from J, the gap between germline ends came to 11 bases. The length of the CDR3 is 15 residues. The DNA for the CDR3 is TGTGCCAGCTCACCACCGGAGGGCCTCCCCTACGAGCAGTACTTC. It encodes CASSPPEGLPYEQYF.